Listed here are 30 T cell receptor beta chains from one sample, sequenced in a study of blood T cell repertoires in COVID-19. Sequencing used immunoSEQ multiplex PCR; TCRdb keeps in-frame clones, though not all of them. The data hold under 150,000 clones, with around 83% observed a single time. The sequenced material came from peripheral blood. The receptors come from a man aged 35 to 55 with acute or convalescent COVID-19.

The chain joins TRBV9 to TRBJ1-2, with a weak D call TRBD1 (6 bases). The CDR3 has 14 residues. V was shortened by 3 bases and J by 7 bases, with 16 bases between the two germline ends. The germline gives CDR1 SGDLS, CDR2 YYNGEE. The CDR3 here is CASSGSQGLGGYTF. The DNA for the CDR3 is TGTGCCAGCAGCGGCTCACAGGGTCTGGGTGGCTACACCTTC.

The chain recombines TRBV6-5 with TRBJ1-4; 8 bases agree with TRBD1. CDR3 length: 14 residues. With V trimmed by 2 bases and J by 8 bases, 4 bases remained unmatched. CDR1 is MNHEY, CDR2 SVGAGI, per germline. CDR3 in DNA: TGTGCCAGCAGTTACGGACAGGGACGCGAAAAACTGTTTTTT. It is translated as CASSYGQGREKLFF.

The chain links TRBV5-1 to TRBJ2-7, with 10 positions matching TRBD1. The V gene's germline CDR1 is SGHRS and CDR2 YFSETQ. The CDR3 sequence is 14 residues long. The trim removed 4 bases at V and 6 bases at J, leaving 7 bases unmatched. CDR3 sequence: CASSPTGGTGEQYF. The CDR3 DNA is TGCGCCAGCAGCCCGACAGGGGGCACTGGCGAGCAGTACTTC.

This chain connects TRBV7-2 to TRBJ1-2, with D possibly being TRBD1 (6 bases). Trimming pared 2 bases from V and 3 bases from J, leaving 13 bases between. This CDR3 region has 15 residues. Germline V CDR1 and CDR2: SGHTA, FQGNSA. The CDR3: CASSLKGDAYYGYTF. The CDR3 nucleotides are TGTGCCAGCAGCTTAAAGGGGGACGCTTACTATGGCTACACCTTC. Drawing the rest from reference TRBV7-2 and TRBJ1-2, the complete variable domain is GAGVSQSPSNKVTEKGKDVELRCDPISGHTALYWYRQSLGQGLEFLIYFQGNSAPDKSGLPSDRFSAERTGGSVSTLTIQRTQQEDSAVYLCASSLKGDAYYGYTFGSGTRLTVV.

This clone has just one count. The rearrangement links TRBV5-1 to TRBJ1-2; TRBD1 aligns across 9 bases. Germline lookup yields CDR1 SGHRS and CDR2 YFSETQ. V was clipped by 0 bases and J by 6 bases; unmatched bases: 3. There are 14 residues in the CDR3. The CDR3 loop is CASSLEYRGHGYTF. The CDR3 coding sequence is TGCGCCAGCAGCTTGGAGTACAGGGGGCATGGCTACACCTTC.

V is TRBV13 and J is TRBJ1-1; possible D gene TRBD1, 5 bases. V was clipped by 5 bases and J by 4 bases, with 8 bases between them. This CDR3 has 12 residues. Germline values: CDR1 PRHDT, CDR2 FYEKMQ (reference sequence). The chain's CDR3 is CASSPQGTEAFF. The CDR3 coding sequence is TGTGCCAGCAGCCCCCAGGGCACTGAAGCTTTCTTT. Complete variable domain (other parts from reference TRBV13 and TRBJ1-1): AAGVIQSPRHLIKEKRETATLKCYPIPRHDTVYWYQQGPGQDPQFLISFYEKMQSDKGSIPDRFSAQQFSDYHSELNMSSLELGDSALYFCASSPQGTEAFFGQGTRLTVV.

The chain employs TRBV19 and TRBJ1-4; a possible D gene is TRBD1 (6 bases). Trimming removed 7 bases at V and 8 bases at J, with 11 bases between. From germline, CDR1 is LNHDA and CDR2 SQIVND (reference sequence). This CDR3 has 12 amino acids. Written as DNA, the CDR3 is TGTGCCAGTAACGATGACAGGGAAAAACTGTTTTTT. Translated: CASNDDREKLFF.

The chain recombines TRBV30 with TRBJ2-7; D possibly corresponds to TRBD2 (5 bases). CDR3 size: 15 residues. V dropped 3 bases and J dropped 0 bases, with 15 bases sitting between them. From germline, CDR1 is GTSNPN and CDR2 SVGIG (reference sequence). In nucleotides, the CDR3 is TGTGCCTGGAGCAGAGGGATCTTTGGCTCCTACGAGCAGTACTTC. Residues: CAWSRGIFGSYEQYF.

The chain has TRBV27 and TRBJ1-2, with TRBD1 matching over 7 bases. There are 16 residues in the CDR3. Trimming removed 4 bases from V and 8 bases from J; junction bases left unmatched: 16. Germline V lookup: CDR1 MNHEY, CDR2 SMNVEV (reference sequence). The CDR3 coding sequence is TGTGCCAGCAGTTCTCTCACCCCAGGGGGAGTGAGCGGCTACACCTTC. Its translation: CASSSLTPGGVSGYTF.

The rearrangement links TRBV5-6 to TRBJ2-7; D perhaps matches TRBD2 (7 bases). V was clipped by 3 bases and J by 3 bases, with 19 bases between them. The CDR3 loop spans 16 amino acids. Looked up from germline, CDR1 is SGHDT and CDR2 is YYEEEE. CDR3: CASSSIRGAQLYEQYF. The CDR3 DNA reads TGTGCCAGCAGCTCAATACGGGGGGCCCAACTCTACGAGCAGTACTTC.

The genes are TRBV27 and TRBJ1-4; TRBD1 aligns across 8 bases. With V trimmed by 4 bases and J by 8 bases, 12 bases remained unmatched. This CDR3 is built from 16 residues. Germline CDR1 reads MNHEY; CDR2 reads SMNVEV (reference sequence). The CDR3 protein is CASSSQIDRGGEKLFF. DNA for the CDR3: TGTGCCAGCAGTTCCCAAATAGACAGGGGCGGAGAAAAACTGTTTTTT.

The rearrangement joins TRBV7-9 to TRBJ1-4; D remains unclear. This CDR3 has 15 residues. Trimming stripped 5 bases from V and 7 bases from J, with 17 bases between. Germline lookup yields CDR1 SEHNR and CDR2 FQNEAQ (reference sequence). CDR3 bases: TGTGCCAGCAGCCCGGGGAACGGAGGAGGTGAAAAACTGTTTTTT. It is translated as CASSPGNGGGEKLFF. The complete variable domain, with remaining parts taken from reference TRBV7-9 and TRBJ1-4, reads DTGVSQNPRHKITKRGQNVTFRCDPISEHNRLYWYRQTLGQGPEFLTYFQNEAQLEKSRLLSDRFSAERPKGSFSTLEIQRTEQGDSAMYLCASSPGNGGGEKLFFGSGTQLSVL.

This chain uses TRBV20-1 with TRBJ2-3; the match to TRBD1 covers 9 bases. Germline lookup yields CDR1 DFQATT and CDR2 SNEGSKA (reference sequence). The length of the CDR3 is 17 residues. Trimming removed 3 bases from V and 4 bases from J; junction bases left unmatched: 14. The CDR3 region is CSASPITGTGLADTQYF. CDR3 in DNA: TGCAGTGCTAGTCCGATTACCGGGACAGGGCTTGCAGATACGCAGTATTTT.

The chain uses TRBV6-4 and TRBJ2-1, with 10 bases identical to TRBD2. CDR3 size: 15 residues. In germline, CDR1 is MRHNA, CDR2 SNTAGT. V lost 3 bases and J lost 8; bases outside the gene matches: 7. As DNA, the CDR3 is TGTGCCAGCAGTGATGGAGGTCTAGCGGGGGATGAGCAGTTCTTC. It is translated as CASSDGGLAGDEQFF.

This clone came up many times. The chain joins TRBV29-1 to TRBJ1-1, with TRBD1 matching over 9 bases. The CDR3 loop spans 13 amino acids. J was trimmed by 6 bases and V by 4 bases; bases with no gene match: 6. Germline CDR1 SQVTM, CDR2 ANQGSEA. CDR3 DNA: TGCAGCGTTGCAACGACAGGGGGGTCTGAAGCTTTCTTT. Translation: CSVATTGGSEAFF.

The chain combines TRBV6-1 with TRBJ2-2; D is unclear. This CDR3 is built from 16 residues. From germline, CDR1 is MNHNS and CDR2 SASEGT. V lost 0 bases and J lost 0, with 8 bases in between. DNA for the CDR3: TGTGCCAGCAGTGAAGCGGGCCTCCCGAACACCGGGGAGCTGTTTTTT. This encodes CASSEAGLPNTGELFF.

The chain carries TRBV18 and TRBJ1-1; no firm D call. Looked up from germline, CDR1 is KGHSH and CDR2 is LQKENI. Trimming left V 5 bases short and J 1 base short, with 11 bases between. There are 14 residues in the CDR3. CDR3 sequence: CASSAGISNTEAFF. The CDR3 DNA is TGTGCCAGCTCAGCCGGTATATCGAACACTGAAGCTTTCTTT.

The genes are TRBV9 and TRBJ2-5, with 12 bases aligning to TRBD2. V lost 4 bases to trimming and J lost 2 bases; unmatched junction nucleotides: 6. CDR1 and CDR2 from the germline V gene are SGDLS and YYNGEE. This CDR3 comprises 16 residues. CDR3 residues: CASSQRGLAGQETQYF. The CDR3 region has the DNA TGTGCCAGCAGCCAGAGGGGACTAGCGGGTCAAGAGACCCAGTACTTC.

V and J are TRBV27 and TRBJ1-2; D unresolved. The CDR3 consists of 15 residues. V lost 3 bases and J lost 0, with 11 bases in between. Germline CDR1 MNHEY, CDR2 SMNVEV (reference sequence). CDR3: CASSFGLGTNYGYTF. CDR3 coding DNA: TGTGCCAGCAGTTTCGGACTGGGGACTAACTATGGCTACACCTTC.

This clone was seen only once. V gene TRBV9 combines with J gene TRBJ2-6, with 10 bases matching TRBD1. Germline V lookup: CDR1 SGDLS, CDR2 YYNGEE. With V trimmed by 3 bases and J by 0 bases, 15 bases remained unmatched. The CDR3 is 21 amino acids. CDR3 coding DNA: TGTGCCAGCAGCGCTGTCCCGGGACAGGGGCTAGTTGGCTCTGGGGCCAACGTCCTGACTTTC. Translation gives CASSAVPGQGLVGSGANVLTF.

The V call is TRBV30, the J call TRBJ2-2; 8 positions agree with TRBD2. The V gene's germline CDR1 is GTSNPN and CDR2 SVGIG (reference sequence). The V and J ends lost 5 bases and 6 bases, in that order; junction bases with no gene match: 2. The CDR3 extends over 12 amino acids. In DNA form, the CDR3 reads TGTGCCTGGTTCGGGGGGGCCGGGGAGCTGTTTTTT. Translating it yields CAWFGGAGELFF.

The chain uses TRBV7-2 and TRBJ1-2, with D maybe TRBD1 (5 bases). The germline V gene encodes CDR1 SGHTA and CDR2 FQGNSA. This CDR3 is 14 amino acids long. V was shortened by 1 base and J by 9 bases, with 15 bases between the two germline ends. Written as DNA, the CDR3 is TGTGCCAGCAGCTTAGTTACTTGGGAGGGGCGCTACACCTTC. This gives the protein CASSLVTWEGRYTF.

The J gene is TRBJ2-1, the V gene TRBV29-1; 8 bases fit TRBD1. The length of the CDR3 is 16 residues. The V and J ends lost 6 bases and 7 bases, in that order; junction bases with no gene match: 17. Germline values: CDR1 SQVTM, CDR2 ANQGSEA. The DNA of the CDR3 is TGCAGCGTGATCTCCTCCGGGACAGGAGGGGGGAATGAGCAGTTCTTC. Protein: CSVISSGTGGGNEQFF.

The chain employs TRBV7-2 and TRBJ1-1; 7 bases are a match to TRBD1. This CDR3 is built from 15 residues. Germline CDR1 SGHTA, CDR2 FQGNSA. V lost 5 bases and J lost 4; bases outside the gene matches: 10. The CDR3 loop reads CASSLSGGLGTEAFF. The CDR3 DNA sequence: TGTGCCAGCAGCCTATCAGGGGGTTTGGGCACTGAAGCTTTCTTT.

The CDR3, as DNA: TGTGCCAGCAGGAGAGCGGGGGGGCAAGAGACCCAGTACTTC. This codes for CASRRAGGQETQYF. The chain recombines TRBV6-6 with TRBJ2-5; TRBD2 agrees at 10 bases. The germline V gene has CDR1 MNHNY and CDR2 SVGAGI (reference sequence). V was pared by 6 bases and J by 2 bases, with 3 bases of the junction left unmatched. The CDR3 loop spans 14 amino acids.

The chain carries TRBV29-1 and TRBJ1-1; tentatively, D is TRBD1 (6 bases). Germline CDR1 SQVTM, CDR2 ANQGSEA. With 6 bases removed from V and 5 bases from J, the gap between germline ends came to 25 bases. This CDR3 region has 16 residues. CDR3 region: CSVYNRVDLIWTEAFF. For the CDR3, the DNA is TGCAGCGTATACAACAGGGTCGATTTGATTTGGACTGAAGCTTTCTTT. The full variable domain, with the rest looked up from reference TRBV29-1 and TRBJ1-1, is SAVISQKPSRDICQRGTSLTIQCQVDSQVTMMFWYRQQPGQSLTLIATANQGSEATYESGFVIDKFPISRPNLTFSTLTVSNMSPEDSSIYLCSVYNRVDLIWTEAFFGQGTRLTVV.

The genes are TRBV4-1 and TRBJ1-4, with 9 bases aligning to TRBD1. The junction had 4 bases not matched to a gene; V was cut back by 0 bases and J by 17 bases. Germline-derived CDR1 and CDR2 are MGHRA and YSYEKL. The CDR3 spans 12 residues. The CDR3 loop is CASSQDRDRVFF. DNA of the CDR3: TGCGCCAGCAGCCAAGATCGGGACAGGGTATTTTTT.

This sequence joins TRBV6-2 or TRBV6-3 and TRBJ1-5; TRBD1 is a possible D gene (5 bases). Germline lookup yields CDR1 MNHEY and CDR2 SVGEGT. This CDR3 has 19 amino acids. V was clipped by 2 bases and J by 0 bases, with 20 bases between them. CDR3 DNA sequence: TGTGCCAGCAGTTACAATCCAGGGAAAGAAGCCAATAGCAATCAGCCCCAGCATTTT. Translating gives CASSYNPGKEANSNQPQHF.

The CDR3 nucleotides read TGTGCCAGCAGTTACAGAGATAGCACAGATACGCAGTATTTT. It is translated as CASSYRDSTDTQYF. J is TRBJ2-3 and V is TRBV6-5; D remains ambiguous. CDR3 length: 14 residues. Looked up from germline, CDR1 is MNHEY and CDR2 is SVGAGI. The V gene lost 2 bases and the J gene lost 0 bases, with 6 bases spanning the gap.

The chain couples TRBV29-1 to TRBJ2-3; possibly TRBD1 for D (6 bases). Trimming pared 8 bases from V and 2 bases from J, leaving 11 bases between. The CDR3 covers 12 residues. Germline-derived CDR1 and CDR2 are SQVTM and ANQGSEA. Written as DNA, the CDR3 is TGCAGCCCGTGGACAGTCACAGATACGCAGTATTTT. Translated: CSPWTVTDTQYF.